The T cell receptor beta chain under discussion was sequenced for a study of memory CD4+ T cells and cytomegalovirus serostatus. The sort gate was single viable CD3+CD4+CD8-CD45RO+ cells for memory CD4+ T cells. The protocol was immunoSEQ multiplex PCR, while the TCRdb copy is restricted to in-frame clones and leaves out a portion. The repertoire consists of 45,000 to 65,000 clones, with 82% occurring once and the leading ten covering roughly 0.6%. Sequencing was carried out using memory CD4+ T cells from blood. This TCR was sampled from an adult in good health and CMV-seronegative.

CDR3 nucleotides: TGTGCCAGCAGCCTAGCGGGGAAAGAGACCCAGTACTTC. Translating it yields CASSLAGKETQYF. V usage is TRBV6-1 and J usage is TRBJ2-5; 9 nucleotides align to TRBD2. J gave up 3 bases and V 6 bases, and 2 bases lay outside the gene matches. The CDR3 extends over 13 amino acids. Germline V gene sequence: CDR1 MNHNS, CDR2 SASEGT.